This T cell receptor (beta chain) was identified during a study of shared clonotypes between healthy human individuals. CD4+ cells underwent separation, giving CD45RA+ naive and CD45RA-negative memory subsets. Sequenced by immunoSEQ multiplex PCR; TCRdb stores in-frame clones only, minus some. The sample lists approximately 1.5 million clones; 97% to 99% were seen once. Worth noting for this clone: In the same sample, other DNA sequences code for this CDR3.

The V segment lost 5 bases and the J segment 4 bases; nucleotides outside the gene matches: 3. Germline loops: CDR1 SQVTM, CDR2 ANQGSEA. The CDR3 is 12 residues long. This clonotype was sampled from a man aged 25-45 years in good health. This chain uses TRBV29-1 with TRBJ1-2; TRBD1 aligns across 8 bases. Sequencing was carried out using naive CD4+ T cells sorted from blood. The sample's subset: CD45RA+ positively selected. CDR3 protein: CSVRQGLYGYTF. DNA of the CDR3: TGCAGCGTTAGACAGGGGCTCTATGGCTACACCTTC.